The rows below give T cell receptor beta chains drawn from one sample of a study of T cell clones after liver transplantation. Assay: immunoSEQ multiplex PCR; the TCRdb copy retains only in-frame clones and omits some. Here the sample spans 77,000 or so clones, 75% to 90% being singletons. This material consisted of CD4+ T cells from blood, taken 12 months after liver transplant. The receptors stem from a human patient who received a liver transplant. Some T cells may be graft donor cells. Each CDR3 is given with its conserved first and last residue. The order of the fields is CDR3 protein, CDR3 DNA, clone size, D gene, J gene, V gene. D genes are given only for firm matches. Size tells how often a clone was seen (once, few, many) or the class of an expanded clone, and some rows leave it out.

cdr3_aa: CASSETTGSGNTIYF
cdr3_nt: TGCGCCAGCAGCGAGACGACAGGCTCTGGAAACACCATATATTTT
clone_size: NA
d_call: NA
j_call: TRBJ1-3
v_call: TRBV4-3

cdr3_aa: CSARDRPSSGNTIYF
cdr3_nt: TGCAGCGCAAGAGACAGGCCCAGCTCTGGAAACACCATATATTTT
clone_size: few
d_call: NA
j_call: TRBJ1-3
v_call: TRBV29-1

cdr3_aa: CASSQDNLSTDTQYF
cdr3_nt: TGTGCCAGCAGCCAAGACAACCTTAGCACAGATACGCAGTATTTT
clone_size: NA
d_call: NA
j_call: TRBJ2-3
v_call: TRBV14

cdr3_aa: CASRSGRGRFEQFF
cdr3_nt: TGCGCCAGTAGGAGCGGGAGGGGCCGGTTTGAGCAGTTCTTC
clone_size: NA
d_call: TRBD2
j_call: TRBJ2-1
v_call: TRBV4-1

cdr3_aa: CASSPGLRMVSYNEQFF
cdr3_nt: TGTGCCAGCAGCCCTGGGCTGCGGATGGTGTCGTACAATGAGCAGTTCTTC
clone_size: NA
d_call: NA
j_call: TRBJ2-1
v_call: TRBV5-4

cdr3_aa: CASSLWDNSYEQYF
cdr3_nt: TGTGCCAGCAGCTTGTGGGACAACTCCTACGAGCAGTACTTC
clone_size: NA
d_call: NA
j_call: TRBJ2-7
v_call: TRBV7-8

cdr3_aa: CASSSNQRRYTEAFF
cdr3_nt: TGTGCCAGCAGTTCCAACCAACGACGATACACTGAAGCTTTCTTT
clone_size: NA
d_call: NA
j_call: TRBJ1-1
v_call: TRBV28

cdr3_aa: CSGADRKGSYEQYF
cdr3_nt: TGCAGCGGTGCCGACAGGAAGGGGTCCTACGAGCAGTACTTC
clone_size: few
d_call: NA
j_call: TRBJ2-7
v_call: TRBV29-1

cdr3_aa: CASSHFGVSNGYTF
cdr3_nt: TGCGCCAGCAGCCATTTTGGAGTGAGTAATGGCTACACCTTC
clone_size: NA
d_call: NA
j_call: TRBJ1-2
v_call: TRBV4-1

cdr3_aa: CASSQERGWSNQPQHF
cdr3_nt: TGCGCCAGCAGCCAAGAAAGGGGCTGGAGCAATCAGCCCCAGCATTTT
clone_size: once
d_call: NA
j_call: TRBJ1-5
v_call: TRBV4-3

cdr3_aa: CASSLSSGFNEQFF
cdr3_nt: TGTGCCAGTTCTCTATCGTCCGGGTTTAATGAGCAGTTCTTC
clone_size: NA
d_call: NA
j_call: TRBJ2-1
v_call: TRBV19

cdr3_aa: CAWAPGIRTYNEQFF
cdr3_nt: TGTGCCTGGGCCCCTGGGATCCGGACTTACAATGAGCAGTTCTTC
clone_size: NA
d_call: NA
j_call: TRBJ2-1
v_call: TRBV30

cdr3_aa: CASSMSTDTQYF
cdr3_nt: TGTGCCAGCAGTATGAGCACAGATACGCAGTATTTT
clone_size: NA
d_call: NA
j_call: TRBJ2-3
v_call: TRBV2

cdr3_aa: CASRKLAGSDTQYF
cdr3_nt: TGTGCCAGTAGAAAACTAGCGGGCTCAGATACGCAGTATTTT
clone_size: NA
d_call: TRBD2
j_call: TRBJ2-3
v_call: TRBV19

cdr3_aa: CASSQGWDYNEQFF
cdr3_nt: TGTGCCAGCTCGCAAGGGTGGGACTACAATGAGCAGTTCTTC
clone_size: NA
d_call: NA
j_call: TRBJ2-1
v_call: TRBV28

cdr3_aa: CASSLETGAAEAFF
cdr3_nt: TGTGCCAGCAGCTTAGAGACAGGGGCGGCGGAAGCTTTCTTT
clone_size: NA
d_call: TRBD1
j_call: TRBJ1-1
v_call: TRBV11-3

cdr3_aa: CASSFGRVGNYSYTF
cdr3_nt: TGTGCCAGCAGTTTCGGAAGGGTGGGAAACTATAGCTACACCTTC
clone_size: NA
d_call: NA
j_call: TRBJ1-2
v_call: TRBV28

cdr3_aa: CASSQDWGDEQYF
cdr3_nt: TGCGCCAGCAGCCAAGATTGGGGTGACGAGCAGTACTTC
clone_size: NA
d_call: NA
j_call: TRBJ2-7
v_call: TRBV5-1

cdr3_aa: CASREGNTEAFF
cdr3_nt: TGTGCCAGCAGGGAAGGGAACACTGAAGCTTTCTTT
clone_size: NA
d_call: NA
j_call: TRBJ1-1
v_call: TRBV6-6

cdr3_aa: CSAKADEQYF
cdr3_nt: TGCAGTGCTAAAGCGGACGAGCAGTACTTC
clone_size: NA
d_call: NA
j_call: TRBJ2-7
v_call: TRBV20-1

cdr3_aa: CASRGTVLGNTIYF
cdr3_nt: TGTGCCAGCAGGGGGACAGTTCTTGGAAACACCATATATTTT
clone_size: NA
d_call: TRBD1
j_call: TRBJ1-3
v_call: TRBV6-5

cdr3_aa: CASSLARTGSTEAFF
cdr3_nt: TGTGCCAGCAGCTTAGCGAGGACAGGCTCCACTGAAGCTTTCTTT
clone_size: few
d_call: TRBD1
j_call: TRBJ1-1
v_call: TRBV11-1

cdr3_aa: CASSVTHQETQYF
cdr3_nt: TGTGCCAGCAGTGTGACACACCAAGAGACCCAGTACTTC
clone_size: NA
d_call: NA
j_call: TRBJ2-5
v_call: TRBV2

cdr3_aa: CASSKIGGENNQPQHF
cdr3_nt: TGTGCCAGTAGTAAAATAGGGGGGGAGAACAATCAGCCCCAGCATTTT
clone_size: NA
d_call: NA
j_call: TRBJ1-5
v_call: TRBV19

cdr3_aa: CASSFQGAEAFF
cdr3_nt: TGTGCCAGCAGCTTTCAGGGGGCTGAAGCTTTCTTT
clone_size: NA
d_call: TRBD1
j_call: TRBJ1-1
v_call: TRBV7-9

cdr3_aa: CSVGRGEQETQYF
cdr3_nt: TGCAGCGTTGGACGGGGAGAGCAAGAGACCCAGTACTTC
clone_size: NA
d_call: NA
j_call: TRBJ2-5
v_call: TRBV29-1

cdr3_aa: CASSRNRGEQFF
cdr3_nt: TGTGCCAGCAGTAGAAATCGAGGTGAGCAGTTCTTC
clone_size: NA
d_call: NA
j_call: TRBJ2-1
v_call: TRBV9

cdr3_aa: CASSTRRINQPQHF
cdr3_nt: TGTGCCAGTAGTACCAGACGGATCAATCAGCCCCAGCATTTT
clone_size: NA
d_call: NA
j_call: TRBJ1-5
v_call: TRBV19

cdr3_aa: CASSLPLAGSTDTQYF
cdr3_nt: TGCGCCAGCAGCTTGCCTTTGGCGGGCAGCACAGATACGCAGTATTTT
clone_size: NA
d_call: NA
j_call: TRBJ2-3
v_call: TRBV5-1

cdr3_aa: CASQGDSNQPQHF
cdr3_nt: TGTGCCAGCCAGGGTGATAGCAATCAGCCCCAGCATTTT
clone_size: NA
d_call: NA
j_call: TRBJ1-5
v_call: TRBV28

cdr3_aa: CASRSVGARQPQHF
cdr3_nt: TGTGCCAGCAGATCGGTGGGGGCCAGGCAGCCCCAGCATTTT
clone_size: NA
d_call: NA
j_call: TRBJ1-5
v_call: TRBV6-1

cdr3_aa: CASSHLDSGGYNEQFF
cdr3_nt: TGTGCCAGCAGCCACCTTGATAGCGGGGGCTACAATGAGCAGTTCTTC
clone_size: NA
d_call: TRBD2
j_call: TRBJ2-1
v_call: TRBV5-4

cdr3_aa: CASSHGGNTEAFF
cdr3_nt: TGTGCCAGCAGCCACGGAGGGAACACTGAAGCTTTCTTT
clone_size: NA
d_call: NA
j_call: TRBJ1-1
v_call: TRBV7-6

cdr3_aa: CASSLGRETQYF
cdr3_nt: TGTGCCAGCAGCTTAGGAAGAGAGACCCAGTACTTC
clone_size: NA
d_call: NA
j_call: TRBJ2-5
v_call: TRBV7-2

cdr3_aa: CASSLGLATYNEQFF
cdr3_nt: TGTGCCAGTAGCCTGGGACTAGCTACCTACAATGAGCAGTTCTTC
clone_size: NA
d_call: TRBD2
j_call: TRBJ2-1
v_call: TRBV19

cdr3_aa: CASSLVAGRSYGYTF
cdr3_nt: TGTGCCAGCAGCTTGGTGGCGGGTAGGAGCTATGGCTACACCTTC
clone_size: NA
d_call: NA
j_call: TRBJ1-2
v_call: TRBV5-4

cdr3_aa: CASSYSGQGGGYTF
cdr3_nt: TGTGCCAGCAGTTACTCGGGGCAGGGTGGAGGCTACACCTTC
clone_size: once
d_call: NA
j_call: TRBJ1-2
v_call: TRBV6-5

cdr3_aa: CASSLVWQQGNTGELFF
cdr3_nt: TGTGCCAGCAGCTTAGTCTGGCAACAGGGGAACACCGGGGAGCTGTTTTTT
clone_size: NA
d_call: NA
j_call: TRBJ2-2
v_call: TRBV7-6

cdr3_aa: CASSSGLYTDTQYF
cdr3_nt: TGCGCCAGCAGCTCCGGACTTTACACAGATACGCAGTATTTT
clone_size: NA
d_call: NA
j_call: TRBJ2-3
v_call: TRBV5-1

cdr3_aa: CASSPWWREGRNNEQFF
cdr3_nt: TGTGCCAGCAGCCCCTGGTGGCGGGAGGGGAGGAACAATGAGCAGTTCTTC
clone_size: NA
d_call: TRBD2
j_call: TRBJ2-1
v_call: TRBV5-6

cdr3_aa: CSVGASGTYNEQFF
cdr3_nt: TGCAGCGTTGGTGCTAGCGGGACTTACAATGAGCAGTTCTTC
clone_size: NA
d_call: TRBD2
j_call: TRBJ2-1
v_call: TRBV29-1

cdr3_aa: CASRRQDNQPQHF
cdr3_nt: TGTGCCAGCCGACGACAGGACAATCAGCCCCAGCATTTT
clone_size: few
d_call: NA
j_call: TRBJ1-5
v_call: TRBV2

cdr3_aa: CASTAAGQLNEKLFF
cdr3_nt: TGTGCCAGTACCGCGGCGGGGCAGTTAAATGAAAAACTGTTTTTT
clone_size: few
d_call: NA
j_call: TRBJ1-4
v_call: TRBV19

cdr3_aa: CASSPGSSSNYGYTF
cdr3_nt: TGTGCCAGCTCACCAGGGAGTTCGTCTAACTATGGCTACACCTTC
clone_size: NA
d_call: NA
j_call: TRBJ1-2
v_call: TRBV18

cdr3_aa: CASSRIEQFF
cdr3_nt: TGTGCCAGCAGCCGAATTGAGCAGTTCTTC
clone_size: NA
d_call: NA
j_call: TRBJ2-1
v_call: TRBV2

cdr3_aa: CASSALLVGNEQYF
cdr3_nt: TGTGCCAGCAGTGCCCTACTGGTGGGGAACGAGCAGTACTTC
clone_size: few
d_call: NA
j_call: TRBJ2-7
v_call: TRBV6-1

cdr3_aa: CASSNRGNTEAFF
cdr3_nt: TGTGCCAGCAGCAACAGGGGGAACACTGAAGCTTTCTTT
clone_size: NA
d_call: TRBD1
j_call: TRBJ1-1
v_call: TRBV5-4

cdr3_aa: CASSSTNRPQEGYTF
cdr3_nt: TGTGCCAGCTCATCGACAAACAGACCCCAGGAGGGCTACACCTTC
clone_size: NA
d_call: NA
j_call: TRBJ1-2
v_call: TRBV18

cdr3_aa: CASSYSRGSTEAFF
cdr3_nt: TGTGCCAGCAGTTACTCGAGGGGGAGCACTGAAGCTTTCTTT
clone_size: NA
d_call: NA
j_call: TRBJ1-1
v_call: TRBV6-5

cdr3_aa: CASSPGVYGYTF
cdr3_nt: TGTGCCAGCAGCCCAGGGGTGTATGGCTACACCTTC
clone_size: few
d_call: NA
j_call: TRBJ1-2
v_call: TRBV7-6

cdr3_aa: CASSFREDTGELFF
cdr3_nt: TGTGCCAGCAGTTTTCGGGAGGACACCGGGGAGCTGTTTTTT
clone_size: NA
d_call: TRBD2
j_call: TRBJ2-2
v_call: TRBV6-6

cdr3_aa: CASSRYGGSNTGELFF
cdr3_nt: TGTGCCAGCAGTAGATACGGCGGGAGCAACACCGGGGAGCTGTTTTTT
clone_size: NA
d_call: TRBD2
j_call: TRBJ2-2
v_call: TRBV27

cdr3_aa: CSVERDGGDTQYF
cdr3_nt: TGCAGCGTTGAGCGGGACGGAGGAGATACGCAGTATTTT
clone_size: NA
d_call: NA
j_call: TRBJ2-3
v_call: TRBV29-1

cdr3_aa: CASRTVFDRAENEQFF
cdr3_nt: TGTGCCAGTAGGACGGTGTTTGACAGGGCAGAAAATGAGCAGTTCTTC
clone_size: NA
d_call: TRBD1
j_call: TRBJ2-1
v_call: TRBV19

cdr3_aa: CASSLAETQYF
cdr3_nt: TGTGCCAGCAGCTTGGCCGAGACCCAGTACTTC
clone_size: NA
d_call: NA
j_call: TRBJ2-5
v_call: TRBV5-4

cdr3_aa: CASARGLAGQNEQFF
cdr3_nt: TGTGCCAGCGCGCGGGGGCTAGCGGGTCAAAATGAGCAGTTCTTC
clone_size: NA
d_call: TRBD2
j_call: TRBJ2-1
v_call: TRBV2

cdr3_aa: CASTTPSTGSGEKLFF
cdr3_nt: TGTGCCAGCACCACCCCATCGACAGGGTCTGGAGAAAAACTGTTTTTT
clone_size: NA
d_call: TRBD1
j_call: TRBJ1-4
v_call: TRBV28